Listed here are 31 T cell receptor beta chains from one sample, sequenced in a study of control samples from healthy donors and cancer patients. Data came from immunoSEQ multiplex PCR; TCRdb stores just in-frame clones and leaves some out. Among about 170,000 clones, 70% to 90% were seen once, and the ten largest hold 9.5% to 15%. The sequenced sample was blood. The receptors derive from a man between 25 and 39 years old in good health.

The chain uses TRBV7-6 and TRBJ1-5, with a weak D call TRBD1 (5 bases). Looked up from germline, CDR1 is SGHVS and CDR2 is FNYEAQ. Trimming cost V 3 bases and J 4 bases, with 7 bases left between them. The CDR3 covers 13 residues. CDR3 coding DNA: TGTGCCAGCAGCTTTGGGGCTAATCAGCCCCAGCATTTT. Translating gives CASSFGANQPQHF. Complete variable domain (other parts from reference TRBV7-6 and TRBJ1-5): GAGVSQSPRYKVTKRGQDVALRCDPISGHVSLYWYRQALGQGPEFLTYFNYEAQQDKSGLPNDRFSAERPEGSISTLTIQRTEQRDSAMYRCASSFGANQPQHFGDGTRLSIL.

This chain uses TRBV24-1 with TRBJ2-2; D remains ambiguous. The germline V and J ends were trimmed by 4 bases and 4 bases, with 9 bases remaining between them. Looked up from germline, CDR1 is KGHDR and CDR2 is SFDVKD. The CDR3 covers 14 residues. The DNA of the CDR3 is TGTGCCACCAGTGACGATAGAATCACCGGGGAGCTGTTTTTT. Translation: CATSDDRITGELFF.

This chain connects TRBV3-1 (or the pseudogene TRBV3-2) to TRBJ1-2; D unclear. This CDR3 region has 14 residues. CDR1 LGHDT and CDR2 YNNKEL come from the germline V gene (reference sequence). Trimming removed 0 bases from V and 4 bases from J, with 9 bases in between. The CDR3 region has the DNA TGTGCCAGCAGCCAAGACCCGGCCTTCTATGGCTACACCTTC. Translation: CASSQDPAFYGYTF.

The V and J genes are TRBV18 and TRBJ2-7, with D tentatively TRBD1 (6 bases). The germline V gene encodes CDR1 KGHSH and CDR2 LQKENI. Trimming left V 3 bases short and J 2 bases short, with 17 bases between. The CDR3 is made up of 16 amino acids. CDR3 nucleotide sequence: TGTGCCAGCTCACCCTTACAGGGATTTACGGCCTACGAGCAGTACTTC. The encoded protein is CASSPLQGFTAYEQYF.

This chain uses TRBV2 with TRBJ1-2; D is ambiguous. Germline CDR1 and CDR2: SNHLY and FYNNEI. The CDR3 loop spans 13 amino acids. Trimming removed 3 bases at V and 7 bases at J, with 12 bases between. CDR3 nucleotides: TGTGCCAGCAGTGACAGGAAGGTCGGTGGCTACACCTTC. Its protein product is CASSDRKVGGYTF.

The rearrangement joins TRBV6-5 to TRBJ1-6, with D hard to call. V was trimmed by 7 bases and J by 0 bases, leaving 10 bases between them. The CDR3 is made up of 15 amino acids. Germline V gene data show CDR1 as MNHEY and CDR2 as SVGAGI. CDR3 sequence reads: CASKLQASYNSPLHF. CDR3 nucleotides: TGTGCCAGCAAATTACAAGCCTCCTATAATTCACCCCTCCACTTT.

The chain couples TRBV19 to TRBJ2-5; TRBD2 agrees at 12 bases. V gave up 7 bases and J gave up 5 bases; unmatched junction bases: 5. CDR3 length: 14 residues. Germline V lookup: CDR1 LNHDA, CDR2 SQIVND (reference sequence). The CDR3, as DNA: TGTGCCAGTAAGACTAGCGGGGGTCGGGAGACCCAGTACTTC. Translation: CASKTSGGRETQYF.

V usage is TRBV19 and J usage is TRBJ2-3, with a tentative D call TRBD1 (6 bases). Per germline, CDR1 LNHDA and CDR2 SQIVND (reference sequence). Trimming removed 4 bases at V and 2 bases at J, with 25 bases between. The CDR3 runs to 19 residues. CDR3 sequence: CASSTPVGGPGAHTDTQYF. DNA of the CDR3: TGTGCCAGTAGTACCCCGGTAGGAGGACCAGGGGCCCACACAGATACGCAGTATTTT.

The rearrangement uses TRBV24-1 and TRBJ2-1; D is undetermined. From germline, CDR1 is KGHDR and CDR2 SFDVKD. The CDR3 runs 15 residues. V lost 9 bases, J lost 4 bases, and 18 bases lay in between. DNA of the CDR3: TGTGCCACCTCCAACTGGACGGATCTATACAATGAGCAGTTCTTC. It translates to CATSNWTDLYNEQFF.

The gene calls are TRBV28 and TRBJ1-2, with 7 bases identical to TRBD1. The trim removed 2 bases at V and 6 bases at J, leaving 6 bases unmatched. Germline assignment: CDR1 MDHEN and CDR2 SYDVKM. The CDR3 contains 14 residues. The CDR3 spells CASSLNRGGNGYTF. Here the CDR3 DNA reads TGTGCCAGCAGTTTAAACAGGGGAGGGAATGGCTACACCTTC.

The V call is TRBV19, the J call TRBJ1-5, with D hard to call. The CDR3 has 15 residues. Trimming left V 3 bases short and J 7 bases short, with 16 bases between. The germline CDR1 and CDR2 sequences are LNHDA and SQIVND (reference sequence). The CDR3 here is CASSIGQAFWQPQHF. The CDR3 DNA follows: TGTGCCAGTAGTATTGGGCAGGCTTTCTGGCAGCCCCAGCATTTT.

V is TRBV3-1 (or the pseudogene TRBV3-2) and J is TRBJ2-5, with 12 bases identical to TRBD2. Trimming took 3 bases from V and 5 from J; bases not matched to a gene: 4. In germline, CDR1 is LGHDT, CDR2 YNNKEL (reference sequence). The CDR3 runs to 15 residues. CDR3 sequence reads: CASSHLAGGRETQYF. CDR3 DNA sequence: TGTGCCAGCAGCCACCTAGCGGGAGGGCGGGAGACCCAGTACTTC.

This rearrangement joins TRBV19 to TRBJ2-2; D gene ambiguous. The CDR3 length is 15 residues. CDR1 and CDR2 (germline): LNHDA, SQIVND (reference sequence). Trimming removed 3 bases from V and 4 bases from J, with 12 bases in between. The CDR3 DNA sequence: TGTGCCAGTAGTATTGTAGGGTGGGCCACCGGGGAGCTGTTTTTT. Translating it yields CASSIVGWATGELFF.

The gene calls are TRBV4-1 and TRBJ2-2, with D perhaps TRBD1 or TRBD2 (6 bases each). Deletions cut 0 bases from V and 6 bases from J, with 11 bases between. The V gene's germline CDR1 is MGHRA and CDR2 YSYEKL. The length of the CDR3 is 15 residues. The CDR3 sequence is CASSQDRGVAGELFF. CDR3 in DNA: TGCGCCAGCAGCCAAGATAGGGGGGTGGCCGGGGAGCTGTTTTTT.

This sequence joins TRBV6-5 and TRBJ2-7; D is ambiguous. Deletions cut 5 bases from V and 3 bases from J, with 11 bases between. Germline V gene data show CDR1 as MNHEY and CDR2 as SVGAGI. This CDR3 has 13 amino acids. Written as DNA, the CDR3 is TGTGCCAGCAGTCCCGAGAAGAACTACGAGCAGTACTTC. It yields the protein CASSPEKNYEQYF.

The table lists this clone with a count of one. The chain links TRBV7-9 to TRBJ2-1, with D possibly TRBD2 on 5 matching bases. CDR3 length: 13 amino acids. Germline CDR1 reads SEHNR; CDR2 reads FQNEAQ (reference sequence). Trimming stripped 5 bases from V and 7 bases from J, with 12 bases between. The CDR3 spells CASSLGAANEQFF. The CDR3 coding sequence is TGTGCCAGCAGCCTAGGAGCGGCAAATGAGCAGTTCTTC.

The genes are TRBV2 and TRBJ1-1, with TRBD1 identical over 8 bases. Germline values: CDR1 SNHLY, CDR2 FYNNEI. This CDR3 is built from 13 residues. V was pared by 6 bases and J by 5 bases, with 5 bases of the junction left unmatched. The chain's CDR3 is CASRDREGTEAFF. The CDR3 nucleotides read TGTGCCAGCAGGGACAGGGAGGGAACTGAAGCTTTCTTT.

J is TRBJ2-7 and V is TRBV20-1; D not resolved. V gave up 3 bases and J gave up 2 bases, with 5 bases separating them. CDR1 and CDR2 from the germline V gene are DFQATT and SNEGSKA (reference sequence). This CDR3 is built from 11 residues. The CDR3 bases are TGCAGTGCTAGGGAAACCTACGAGCAGTACTTC. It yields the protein CSARETYEQYF.

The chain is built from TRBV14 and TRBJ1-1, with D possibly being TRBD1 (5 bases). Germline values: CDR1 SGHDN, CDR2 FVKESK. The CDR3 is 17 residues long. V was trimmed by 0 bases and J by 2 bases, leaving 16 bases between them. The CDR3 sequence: CASSQDRGHNINTEAFF. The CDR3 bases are TGTGCCAGCAGCCAAGACCGAGGACACAATATTAACACTGAAGCTTTCTTT.

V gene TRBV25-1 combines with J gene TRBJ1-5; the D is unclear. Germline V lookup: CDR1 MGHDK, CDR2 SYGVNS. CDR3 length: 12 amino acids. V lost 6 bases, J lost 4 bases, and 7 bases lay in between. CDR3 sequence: CASRFGNQPQHF. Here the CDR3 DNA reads TGTGCCAGCAGGTTTGGTAATCAGCCCCAGCATTTT.

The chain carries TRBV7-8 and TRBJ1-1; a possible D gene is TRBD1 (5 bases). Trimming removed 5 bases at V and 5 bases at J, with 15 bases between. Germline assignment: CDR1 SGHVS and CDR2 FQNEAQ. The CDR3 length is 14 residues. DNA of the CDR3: TGTGCCAGCAGCACATTCCGGGGGGGAACTGAAGCTTTCTTT. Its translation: CASSTFRGGTEAFF.

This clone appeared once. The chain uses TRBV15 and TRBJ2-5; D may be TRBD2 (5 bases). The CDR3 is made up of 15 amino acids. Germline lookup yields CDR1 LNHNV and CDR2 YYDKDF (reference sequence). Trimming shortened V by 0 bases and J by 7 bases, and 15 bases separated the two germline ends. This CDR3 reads CATSRDRARRGTQYF. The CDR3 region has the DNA TGTGCCACCAGCAGAGATCGGGCTAGACGGGGGACCCAGTACTTC.

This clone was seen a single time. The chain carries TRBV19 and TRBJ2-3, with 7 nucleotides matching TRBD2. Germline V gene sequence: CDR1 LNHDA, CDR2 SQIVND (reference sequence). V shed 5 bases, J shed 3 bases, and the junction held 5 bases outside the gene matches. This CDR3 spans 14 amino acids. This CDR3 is CASSGAGVTDTQYF. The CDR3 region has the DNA TGTGCCAGTAGTGGGGCGGGAGTAACAGATACGCAGTATTTT.

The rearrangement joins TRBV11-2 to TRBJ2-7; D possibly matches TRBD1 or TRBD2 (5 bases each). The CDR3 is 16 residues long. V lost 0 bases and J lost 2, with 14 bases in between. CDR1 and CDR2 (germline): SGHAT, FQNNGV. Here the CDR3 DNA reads TGTGCCAGCAGCTTAGATTTGGGGGTTCCCCCCTACGAGCAGTACTTC. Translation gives CASSLDLGVPPYEQYF.

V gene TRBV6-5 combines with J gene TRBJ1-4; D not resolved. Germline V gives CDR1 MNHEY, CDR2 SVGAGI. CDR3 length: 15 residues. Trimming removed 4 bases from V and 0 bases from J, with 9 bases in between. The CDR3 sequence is CASSFRYATNEKLFF. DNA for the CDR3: TGTGCCAGCAGTTTTCGGTACGCAACTAATGAAAAACTGTTTTTT.

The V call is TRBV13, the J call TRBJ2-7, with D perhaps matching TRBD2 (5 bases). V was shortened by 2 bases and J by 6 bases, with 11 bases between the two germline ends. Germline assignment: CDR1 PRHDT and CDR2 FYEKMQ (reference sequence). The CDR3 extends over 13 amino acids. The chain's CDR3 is CASSLYREFEQYF. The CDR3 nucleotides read TGTGCCAGCAGCTTATATAGGGAGTTCGAGCAGTACTTC.

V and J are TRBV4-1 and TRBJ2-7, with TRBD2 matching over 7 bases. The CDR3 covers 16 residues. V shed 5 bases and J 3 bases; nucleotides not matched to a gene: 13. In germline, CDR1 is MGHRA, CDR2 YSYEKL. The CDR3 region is CASSYRVAGEGYEQYF. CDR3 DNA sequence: TGCGCCAGCAGCTACCGGGTTGCGGGGGAGGGCTACGAGCAGTACTTC.

In nucleotides, the CDR3 is TGTGCCAGCAGTCTCAGGGGAGGGCACTACGAGCAGTACTTC. It is translated as CASSLRGGHYEQYF. The V and J genes are TRBV27 and TRBJ2-7; possibly TRBD2 for D (7 bases). Trimming took 5 bases from V and 3 from J, leaving 14 bases between them. Germline V gene data show CDR1 as MNHEY and CDR2 as SMNVEV (reference sequence). The CDR3 has 14 residues.

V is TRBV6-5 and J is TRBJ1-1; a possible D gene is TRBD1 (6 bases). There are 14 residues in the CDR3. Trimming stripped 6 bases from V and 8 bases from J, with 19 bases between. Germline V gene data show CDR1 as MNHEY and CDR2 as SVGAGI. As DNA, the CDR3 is TGTGCCAGCAGCCAAGACAGGCTAGGTTGGGAAGCTTTCTTT. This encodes CASSQDRLGWEAFF.

The chain's CDR3 is CASSAWGESPQETQYF. The CDR3 DNA reads TGTGCCAGCAGCGCGTGGGGGGAGTCCCCACAAGAGACCCAGTACTTC. The rearrangement joins TRBV9 to TRBJ2-5; weak D call: TRBD2 (6 bases). The CDR3 length is 16 residues. Looked up from germline, CDR1 is SGDLS and CDR2 is YYNGEE. V was pared by 3 bases and J by 2 bases, with 17 bases between.

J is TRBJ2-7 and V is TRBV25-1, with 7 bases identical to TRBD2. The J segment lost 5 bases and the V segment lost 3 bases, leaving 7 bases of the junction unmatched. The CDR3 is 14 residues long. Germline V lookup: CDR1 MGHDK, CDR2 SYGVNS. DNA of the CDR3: TGTGCCAGCAGTGATCGCGGGAGTAAGAACGAGCAGTACTTC. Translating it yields CASSDRGSKNEQYF.